The rows below give T cell receptor beta chains drawn from one sample of a study of shared clonotypes between healthy human individuals. Using immunoSEQ multiplex PCR, the repertoire was profiled, and TCRdb retains in-frame clones only, with some absent. The sample includes roughly 2.1 million clones, around 93% of them seen just once. The sequenced sample consisted of naive CD8+ T cells from PBMCs. These receptor sequences come from a man between 18 and 29 years old in good health. Some clones in this sample may be carry-over from other donors' samples. The CDR3 runs from the conserved cysteine through the conserved F or W. D genes are given only for firm matches. Only some rows state a clone size, as once, few, many or a class for expanded clones.

d_call j_call clone_size v_call cdr3_aa cdr3_nt
. TRBJ2-7 . TRBV28 CASLEGDRGRYEQYF TGTGCCAGCCTGGAGGGTGATCGGGGTCGCTACGAGCAGTACTTC
. TRBJ2-5 once TRBV13 CASSLGLGPPSQETQYF TGTGCCAGCAGCTTAGGCCTAGGACCTCCATCCCAAGAGACCCAGTACTTC
. TRBJ2-5 . TRBV7-2 CASSPIQREETQYF TGTGCCAGCAGCCCAATCCAGCGGGAAGAGACCCAGTACTTC
. TRBJ1-2 . TRBV7-2 CASSLRGDGYTF TGTGCCAGCAGCTTAAGAGGGGATGGCTACACCTTC
TRBD2 TRBJ2-3 . TRBV4-3 CASSRTLADRADTQYF TGCGCCAGCAGCCGAACCCTAGCGGATCGCGCAGATACGCAGTATTTT
. TRBJ2-4 . TRBV28 CASVGLAKNIQYF TGTGCCAGCGTCGGCCTAGCCAAAAACATTCAGTACTTC
. TRBJ1-5 . TRBV7-8 CASRRDRISNQPQHF TGTGCCAGCAGACGAGATCGGATAAGCAATCAGCCCCAGCATTTT
TRBD2 TRBJ2-3 few TRBV9 CASSASGSTDTQYF TGTGCCAGCAGCGCTAGCGGTAGCACAGATACGCAGTATTTT
. TRBJ1-1 few TRBV27 CASSFGVGGNEAFF TGTGCCAGCAGTTTTGGAGTGGGCGGTAATGAAGCTTTCTTT
. TRBJ1-1 few TRBV14 CASSPGQLNTEAFF TGTGCCAGCAGCCCTGGACAGTTAAACACTGAAGCTTTCTTT
TRBD1 TRBJ2-7 . TRBV5-6 CASSHPSGTGSPILYF TGTGCCAGCAGTCATCCCTCCGGGACAGGGTCCCCCATATTGTACTTC
. TRBJ2-1 . TRBV2 CASSARRTHNEQFF TGTGCCAGCAGTGCTCGGCGGACTCACAATGAGCAGTTCTTC
. TRBJ2-7 . TRBV11-2 CASSAYTDEQYF TGTGCCAGCAGCGCTTATACCGACGAGCAGTACTTC
. TRBJ2-7 . TRBV19 CASSILGAHEQYF TGTGCCAGTAGTATCTTGGGGGCGCACGAGCAGTACTTC
. TRBJ2-3 . TRBV27 CASISGSTDTQYF TGTGCCAGCATAAGCGGGAGCACAGATACGCAGTATTTT
TRBD1 TRBJ2-7 . TRBV28 CASRWTGNYEQYF TGTGCCAGCAGGTGGACAGGGAACTACGAGCAGTACTTC
. TRBJ1-2 . TRBV6-1 CASSEIGTANYGYTF TGTGCCAGCAGTGAAATTGGGACGGCAAACTATGGCTACACCTTC
. TRBJ2-3 . TRBV27 CASSSGTPDTQYF TGTGCCAGCTCCAGTGGGACTCCGGATACGCAGTATTTT
. TRBJ2-7 . TRBV11-2 CASSLGSQGYEQYF TGTGCCAGCAGCTTAGGGTCGCAGGGCTACGAGCAGTACTTC
. TRBJ1-4 once TRBV6-6 CASTDPRGRTGEKLFF TGTGCCAGCACCGACCCGAGAGGAAGGACGGGTGAAAAACTGTTTTTT
TRBD1 TRBJ2-7 once TRBV7-9 CASSIRDRANEQYF TGTGCCAGCAGCATCCGGGACAGGGCCAACGAGCAGTACTTC
TRBD2 TRBJ2-3 . TRBV7-2 CASSSTSGRSDTQYF TGTGCCAGCAGCTCAACTAGCGGGAGATCAGATACGCAGTATTTT
. TRBJ2-5 . TRBV6-6 CASSYSRGGGETQYF TGTGCCAGCAGTTACTCCCGGGGTGGAGGAGAGACCCAGTACTTC
. TRBJ1-3 once TRBV6-1 CASSDWGGNTIYF TGTGCCAGCAGTGATTGGGGTGGAAACACCATATATTTT
. TRBJ2-7 once TRBV27 CASGLQVSYEQYF TGTGCCAGCGGTCTACAGGTTTCCTACGAGCAGTACTTC
TRBD1 TRBJ2-1 . TRBV18 CASSSGQTYEQFF TGTGCCAGCTCATCGGGACAGACGTATGAGCAGTTCTTC
TRBD1 TRBJ2-7 once TRBV7-8 CASSLGGTGGPEQYF TGTGCCAGCAGCTTAGGGGGGACAGGGGGCCCCGAGCAGTACTTC
TRBD2 TRBJ2-7 . TRBV4-1 CASSQDRGLVAYEQYF TGCGCCAGCAGCCAAGATAGGGGACTAGTAGCCTACGAGCAGTACTTC
. TRBJ2-7 . TRBV27 CASSRTVSYEQYF TGTGCCAGCAGTCGGACAGTCTCCTACGAGCAGTACTTC
. TRBJ2-5 . TRBV7-7 CASSLSPRGLGETQYF TGTGCCAGCAGCTTATCCCCGCGGGGGCTCGGAGAGACCCAGTACTTC
. TRBJ2-3 . TRBV6-5 CASRRGRRSDTQYF TGTGCCAGCAGACGAGGGCGCAGATCAGATACGCAGTATTTT
TRBD1 TRBJ1-2 . TRBV5-6 CASSLGPGQGAGYGYTF TGTGCCAGCAGCTTGGGACCGGGACAGGGGGCGGGCTATGGCTACACCTTC
. TRBJ2-7 . TRBV29-1 CSALGGGEQYF TGCAGCGCCCTGGGAGGGGGGGAGCAGTACTTC
. TRBJ1-4 . TRBV18 CASSPTPGLNSEKLFF TGTGCCAGCTCACCAACTCCGGGACTGAACTCGGAAAAACTGTTTTTT
. TRBJ2-7 few TRBV29-1 CSVVTGTSYEQYF TGCAGCGTTGTAACAGGGACCTCCTACGAGCAGTACTTC
. TRBJ2-1 . TRBV7-9 CASSLVELEVPEQFF TGTGCCAGCAGCTTAGTTGAACTAGAGGTCCCTGAGCAGTTCTTC
. TRBJ2-7 . TRBV6-6 CASSYSGEQYF TGTGCCAGCAGTTACTCAGGAGAGCAGTACTTC
. TRBJ2-3 . TRBV15 CATSSAPVDTDTQYF TGTGCCACCAGCAGCGCGCCGGTTGACACAGATACGCAGTATTTT
. TRBJ1-1 . TRBV7-9 CASSLALNTEAFF TGTGCCAGCAGCTTAGCTCTGAACACTGAAGCTTTCTTT
. TRBJ1-2 . TRBV29-1 CSVSSAGNYGYTF TGCAGCGTCTCCTCGGCAGGGAACTATGGCTACACCTTC
. TRBJ1-1 few TRBV7-9 CASSQTTEAFF TGTGCCAGCAGCCAGACAACTGAAGCTTTCTTT
. TRBJ2-1 . TRBV5-6 CASSSYRSGEQFF TGTGCCAGCAGCTCCTACCGTAGCGGTGAGCAGTTCTTC
TRBD2 TRBJ2-7 . TRBV5-1 CASSLTSGSYEQYF TGCGCCAGCAGCTTGACTAGCGGTTCCTACGAGCAGTACTTC
. TRBJ2-1 . TRBV6-1 CASSEPLYSPQSSYNEQFF TGTGCCAGCAGTGAACCGCTTTACAGTCCCCAGAGCTCCTACAATGAGCAGTTCTTC
. TRBJ1-1 . TRBV19 CASSGGAEAFF TGTGCCAGTAGTGGTGGCGCTGAAGCTTTCTTT
. TRBJ1-5 . TRBV7-5 CVSGLVCNQPQHF TGTGTCAGCGGGCTCGTTTGCAATCAGCCCCAGCATTTT
. TRBJ2-7 . TRBV27 CASSLEGDSYEQYF TGTGCCAGCAGTTTGGAAGGGGATTCCTACGAGCAGTACTTC
. TRBJ2-3 . TRBV5-1 CASSFSETSTDTQYF TGCGCCAGCAGCTTTAGCGAAACTAGCACAGATACGCAGTATTTT
TRBD1 TRBJ2-1 . TRBV5-6 CASSLVDRDRDLNEQFF TGTGCCAGCAGCTTGGTGGATCGGGACAGGGATTTGAATGAGCAGTTCTTC
TRBD2 TRBJ2-3 . TRBV29-1 CSVEFQLADDRRYLTDTQYF TGCAGCGTTGAATTTCAACTAGCGGACGACCGAAGGTATCTCACAGATACGCAGTATTTT
. TRBJ2-5 . TRBV5-1 CASSLESGFRYQETQYF TGCGCCAGCAGCTTGGAGTCGGGATTTAGGTACCAAGAGACCCAGTACTTC
TRBD2 TRBJ2-1 . TRBV5-1 CASSLVLAGADEQFF TGCGCCAGCAGCTTGGTGTTAGCGGGAGCGGATGAGCAGTTCTTC
. TRBJ1-5 . TRBV6-7 CASSQSGFNQPQHF TGTGCCAGCAGTCAGTCAGGGTTCAATCAGCCCCAGCATTTT